The 10 T cell receptor beta chains given below trace back to one sample, sequenced in a study of shared clonotypes between healthy human individuals (dated by TCRdb to the early 2020s). The library was obtained by the immunoSEQ multiplex PCR assay. Imported from immuneACCESS, the table was reduced by TCRdb to in-frame sequences with V and J called. These copies leave out some clones; in studies compared against another copy, an unresolved V gene accounts for under half, and the cause of the remainder is not known. For this sample the table gives over 2 million clones, of which around 96% were detected only once. About 1.1% of the sample lies in the top ten. For the CD8 naive samples, CD45RO-negative cells were positively selected for CCR7, yielding a CD45RA+CCR7+ population from which TemRA cells were excluded. Sequenced material: naive CD8+ T cells sorted from blood. The cell subset or site label here, explained by the study, means: CD45RA+CCR7+. The receptors stem from a man between 18 and 29 years old in good health.

The chain joins TRBV27 to TRBJ1-4, with a weak D call TRBD1 (6 bases). The length of the CDR3 is 17 residues. Per the germline V gene, CDR1 is MNHEY and CDR2 is SMNVEV (reference sequence). V was cut by 6 bases and J by 0 bases, with 17 bases left in between. Here the CDR3 DNA reads TGTGCCAGCAGCCGAACAATGGAGGGGGCAACTAATGAAAAACTGTTTTTT. It codes for CASSRTMEGATNEKLFF.

The chain couples TRBV11-2 to TRBJ2-1; D gene uncertain. This CDR3 is built from 15 residues. The V gene's germline CDR1 is SGHAT and CDR2 FQNNGV. Trimming removed 0 bases from V and 0 bases from J, with 6 bases in between. As DNA, the CDR3 is TGTGCCAGCAGCTTAGAACCGAGCTCCTACAATGAGCAGTTCTTC. Its protein product is CASSLEPSSYNEQFF. Looking up the rest from reference TRBV11-2 and TRBJ2-1 gives the full variable domain: EAGVAQSPRYKIIEKRQSVAFWCNPISGHATLYWYQQILGQGPKLLIQFQNNGVVDDSQLPKDRFSAERLKGVDSTLKIQPAKLEDSAVYLCASSLEPSSYNEQFFGPGTRLTVL.

V gene TRBV11-2 combines with J gene TRBJ2-2; D ambiguous. The V end was cut by 5 bases, the J end by 0 bases, with 7 bases between. Germline V gene lookup returns CDR1 SGHAT and CDR2 FQNNGV. CDR3 length equals 14 residues. For the CDR3, the DNA is TGTGCCAGCAGCCCGGAAACGAACACCGGGGAGCTGTTTTTT. Protein: CASSPETNTGELFF.

This chain uses TRBV27 with TRBJ2-5, with TRBD2 identical over 7 bases. Germline-derived CDR1 and CDR2 are MNHEY and SMNVEV (reference sequence). The CDR3 totals 14 residues. The V gene end was trimmed by 3 bases and the J gene end by 4 bases; junction bases not matched to a gene: 5. CDR3 DNA: TGTGCCAGCAGTTTTTTGACGGGAGGAGAGACCCAGTACTTC. Translation: CASSFLTGGETQYF.

J is TRBJ2-7 and V is TRBV11-2; TRBD2 matches at 8 bases. Germline loops: CDR1 SGHAT, CDR2 FQNNGV. The CDR3 loop spans 13 amino acids. Trimming at V came to 3 bases and at J to 5 bases, leaving 3 bases not matched to a gene. CDR3 region: CASSFYGGDEQYF. The DNA for the CDR3 is TGTGCCAGCAGCTTTTACGGGGGGGACGAGCAGTACTTC.

The chain is built from TRBV6-1 and TRBJ2-1; 8 bases match TRBD2. The J segment lost 4 bases and the V segment lost 6 bases, leaving 8 bases of the junction unmatched. From germline, CDR1 is MNHNS and CDR2 SASEGT. The CDR3 length is 15 residues. CDR3 region: CASSLTSEGYNEQFF. DNA of the CDR3: TGTGCCAGCAGCTTGACTAGCGAGGGATACAATGAGCAGTTCTTC.

The chain has TRBV5-1 and TRBJ2-7; 15 nucleotides line up with TRBD2. This CDR3 has 16 residues. The junction had 3 bases not matched to a gene; V was cut back by 4 bases and J by 1 base. CDR1 is SGHRS, CDR2 YFSETQ, per germline. The CDR3 bases are TGCGCCAGCAGCCCGGGACTAGCGGGGGGTTCCTACGAGCAGTACTTC. This gives the protein CASSPGLAGGSYEQYF.

Worth noting for this clone: Other DNA sequences in the same sample also yield this CDR3. V is TRBV5-6 and J is TRBJ2-7, with no clear D. V dropped 0 bases and J dropped 4 bases, with 11 bases sitting between them. This CDR3 has 14 amino acids. Germline V lookup: CDR1 SGHDT, CDR2 YYEEEE. The CDR3 loop is CASSLEGLAYEQYF. In DNA form, the CDR3 reads TGTGCCAGCAGCTTGGAGGGTTTGGCGTACGAGCAGTACTTC. The variable domain in full, completed from reference TRBV5-6 and TRBJ2-7, reads DAGVTQSPTHLIKTRGQQVTLRCSPKSGHDTVSWYQQALGQGPQFIFQYYEEEERQRGNFPDRFSGHQFPNYSSELNVNALLLGDSALYLCASSLEGLAYEQYFGPGTRLTVT.

The CDR3 nucleotides read TGCGCCAGCAGCCAAGATTTGTGGGAGCAGGGGTTCTTC. Encoded protein: CASSQDLWEQGFF. The chain carries TRBV4-1 and TRBJ2-1; the D gene could be TRBD1 or TRBD2 (5 bases each). The CDR3 is 13 residues long. The V gene's germline CDR1 is MGHRA and CDR2 YSYEKL. With 0 bases removed from V and 15 bases from J, the gap between germline ends came to 15 bases.

The chain joins TRBV4-1 to TRBJ2-3; 9 bases agree with TRBD2. The germline CDR1 and CDR2 sequences are MGHRA and YSYEKL. CDR3 size: 18 residues. Trimming removed 1 base from V and 2 bases from J; junction bases left unmatched: 10. CDR3 DNA sequence: TGCGCCAGCAGCCAAGCCCCGGGACTAGCACTTTACACAGATACGCAGTATTTT. As protein: CASSQAPGLALYTDTQYF.